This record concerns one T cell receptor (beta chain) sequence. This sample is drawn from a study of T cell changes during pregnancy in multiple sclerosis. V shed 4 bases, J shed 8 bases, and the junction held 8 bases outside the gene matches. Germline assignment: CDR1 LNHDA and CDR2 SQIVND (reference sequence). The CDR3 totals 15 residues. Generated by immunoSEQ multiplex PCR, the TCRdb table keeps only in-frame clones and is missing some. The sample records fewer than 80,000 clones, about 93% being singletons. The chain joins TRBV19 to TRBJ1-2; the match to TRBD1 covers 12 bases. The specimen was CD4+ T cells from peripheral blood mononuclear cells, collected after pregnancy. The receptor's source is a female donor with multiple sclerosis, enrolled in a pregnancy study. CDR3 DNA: TGTGCCAGTAGTACCGGGACAGGGGGCGTCCGGGGCTACACCTTC. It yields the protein CASSTGTGGVRGYTF.